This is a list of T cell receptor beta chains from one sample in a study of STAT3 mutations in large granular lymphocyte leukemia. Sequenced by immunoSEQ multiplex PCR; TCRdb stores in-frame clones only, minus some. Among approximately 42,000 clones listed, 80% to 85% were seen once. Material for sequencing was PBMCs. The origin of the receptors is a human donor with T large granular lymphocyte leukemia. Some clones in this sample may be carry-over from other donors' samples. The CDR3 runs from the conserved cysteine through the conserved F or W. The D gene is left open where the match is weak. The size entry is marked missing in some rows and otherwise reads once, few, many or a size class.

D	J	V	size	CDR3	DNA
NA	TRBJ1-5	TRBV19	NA	CASSIAPWGESNQPQHF	TGTGCCAGTAGTATAGCTCCCTGGGGGGAGAGCAATCAGCCCCAGCATTTT
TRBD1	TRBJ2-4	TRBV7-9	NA	CASSWGQGKNIQYF	TGTGCCAGCAGCTGGGGACAGGGGAAAAACATTCAGTACTTC
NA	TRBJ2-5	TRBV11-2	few	CASSPRRGETQYF	TGTGCCAGCAGCCCCCGGCGGGGAGAGACCCAGTACTTC
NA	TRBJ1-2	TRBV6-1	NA	CASSEAPRDRGGYTF	TGTGCCAGCAGTGAAGCACCCCGGGACCGTGGGGGCTACACCTTC
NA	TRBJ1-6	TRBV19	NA	CASSPWGTYNSPLHF	TGTGCCAGTAGTCCCTGGGGGACTTATAATTCACCCCTCCACTTT
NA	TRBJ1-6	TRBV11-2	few	CASSFGTNNSPLHF	TGTGCCAGCAGCTTCGGGACAAATAATTCACCCCTCCACTTT
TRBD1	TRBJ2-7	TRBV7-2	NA	CASSFRGQGAYEQYF	TGTGCCAGCAGCTTTCGAGGGCAGGGGGCCTACGAGCAGTACTTC
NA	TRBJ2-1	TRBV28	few	CASSYRGPNNEQFF	TGTGCCAGCAGTTACCGGGGGCCAAACAATGAGCAGTTCTTC
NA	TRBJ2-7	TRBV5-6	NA	CASSQDYSYEQYF	TGTGCCAGCAGCCAGGACTATTCCTACGAGCAGTACTTC
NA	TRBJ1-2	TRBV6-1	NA	CASMTRRLYGYTF	TGTGCCAGCATGACCCGGAGGTTGTATGGCTACACCTTC
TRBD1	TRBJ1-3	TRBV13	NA	CASSGGTVSGNTIYF	TGTGCCAGCAGCGGAGGGACAGTCTCTGGAAACACCATATATTTT
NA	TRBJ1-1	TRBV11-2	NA	CASSLQAALTEAFF	TGTGCCAGCAGCTTACAGGCGGCTCTCACTGAAGCTTTCTTT
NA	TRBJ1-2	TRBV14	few	CASSQSQGGYTF	TGTGCCAGCAGCCAGTCCCAAGGGGGCTACACCTTC
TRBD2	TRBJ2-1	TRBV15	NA	CATSRDRASGGPYNEQFF	TGTGCCACCAGCAGAGATAGGGCTAGCGGGGGACCCTACAATGAGCAGTTCTTC
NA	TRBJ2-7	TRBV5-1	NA	CASSQQGTYEQYF	TGCGCCAGCAGCCAACAGGGTACCTACGAGCAGTACTTC
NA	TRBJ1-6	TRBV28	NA	CASSLLGTGTWDSPLHF	TGTGCCAGCAGTTTATTGGGAACCGGGACTTGGGATTCACCCCTCCACTTT
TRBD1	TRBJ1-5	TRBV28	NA	CASRVDRGYQPQHF	TGTGCCAGCAGGGTGGACAGGGGATATCAGCCCCAGCATTTT
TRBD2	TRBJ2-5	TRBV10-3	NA	CAIRGEGETQYF	TGTGCCATCAGGGGGGAGGGGGAGACCCAGTACTTC
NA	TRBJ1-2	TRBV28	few	CASSLRGMDYGYTF	TGTGCCAGCAGTTTAAGGGGCATGGACTATGGCTACACCTTC
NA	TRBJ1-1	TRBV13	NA	CASSLGGLEAFF	TGTGCCAGCAGCTTAGGAGGCCTTGAAGCTTTCTTT
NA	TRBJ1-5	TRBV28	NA	CASSPYAGSQPNQPQHF	TGTGCCAGCAGTCCTTATGCAGGGAGTCAACCGAATCAGCCCCAGCATTTT
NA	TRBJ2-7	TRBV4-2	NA	CASSQDLGLEQYF	TGTGCCAGCAGCCAAGATTTAGGGCTCGAGCAGTACTTC
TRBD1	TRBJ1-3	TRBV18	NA	CASSLSPGQGYGNTIYF	TGTGCCAGCTCACTTTCTCCGGGACAGGGGTATGGAAACACCATATATTTT
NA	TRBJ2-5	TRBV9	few	CASSVSPQGKETQYF	TGTGCCAGCAGCGTCAGCCCGCAGGGGAAAGAGACCCAGTACTTC
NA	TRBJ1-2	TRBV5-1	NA	CASGSDSPGYTF	TGCGCCAGCGGATCGGACAGCCCTGGCTACACCTTC
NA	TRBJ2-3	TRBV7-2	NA	CASSLIGYTDTQYF	TGTGCCAGCAGCTTAATCGGGTACACAGATACGCAGTATTTT